These T cell receptor beta chains were read from a single sample in a study of cytomegalovirus exposure and HLA in healthy donors. The table came from immunoSEQ multiplex PCR; TCRdb's copy has only in-frame clones and leaves some out. The table records under 200,000 clones, 81% of them present only once. The sample comprised PBMCs. These receptors were taken from a man aged 50 or older in good health and CMV-seronegative. CDR3s leave out the opening cysteine and the closing phenylalanine or tryptophan. Clone size is given for some rows only: seen once, a few or many times, or a class if the clone is expanded.

>TRBJ2-5|.|TRBV2
ASSEGLAGGQETQY
>TRBJ1-5|.|TRBV7-2
ASSPDRVNQPQH
>TRBJ1-5|.|TRBV4-1
ASSDQPGGQPQH
>TRBJ1-1|.|TRBV5-8
ASRLVNTEAF
>TRBJ1-2|.|TRBV7-2
ASSLAVSGVGYT
>TRBJ2-5|.|TRBV4-3
ASSQERGGGSETQY
>TRBJ2-7|.|TRBV9
ASSPQGAPLGEQY
>TRBJ2-6|once|TRBV11-2
ASRGRAGANVLT
>TRBJ1-4|.|TRBV10-1
ASSRDRGDEKLF
>TRBJ2-1|.|TRBV4-3
ASSHGTANNEQF
>TRBJ2-3|.|TRBV4-3
ASSQGLGDTQY
>TRBJ2-5|.|TRBV30
AWSVPQSETQY
>TRBJ1-2|.|TRBV15
ATSREGQEGYT
>TRBJ2-7|.|TRBV21-1
ASSSGTADYEQY
>TRBJ2-2|.|TRBV14
ASSSLFWGGTGELF
>TRBJ2-5|once|TRBV4-3
ASSQEDTAAGTQY
>TRBJ2-6|.|TRBV18
ASSPFTGPLSGANVLT
>TRBJ2-1|.|TRBV7-8
ASSQRSGLAGGIYVDEQF
>TRBJ2-3|.|TRBV7-2
ASSPWTGSTDTQY
>TRBJ1-1|few|TRBV5-1
ASSFFRGQGTEAF
>.|.|TRBV27
ASSLSWQGGYEQY
>TRBJ2-7|few|TRBV6-1
ASGSRDRGSYEQY
>TRBJ1-5|once|TRBV19
ASRISLFNQPQH
>TRBJ2-7|.|TRBV9
ASSAGRDFPYEQY
>TRBJ2-7|.|TRBV4-1
ASSPGGVAGAYEQY
>TRBJ1-3|.|TRBV5-6
ASSLRSTTSGNTIY
>TRBJ2-7|.|TRBV15
ATSSTDRTPYEQY
>TRBJ1-6|.|TRBV2
AGESGLRNSPLH
>TRBJ2-1|.|TRBV29-1
SGGQAYNEQF
>TRBJ1-3|.|TRBV18
ASSALQGNSGNTIY
>TRBJ2-5|.|TRBV5-5
ASSLLQVVQETQY
>TRBJ1-2|.|TRBV6-1
ASRLGQVYGYT
>TRBJ2-3|.|TRBV29-1
SVAGQGTDTQY
>TRBJ2-7|.|TRBV6-1
ASSRAGQGSYEQY
>TRBJ1-1|.|TRBV7-2
ASSLGPAVNTEAF
>TRBJ2-7|few|TRBV7-2
ASSLARGLTYEQY
>TRBJ2-2|.|TRBV6-1
ASRWDFSNTGELF
>TRBJ2-3|.|TRBV16
ASSQLAGGLNTDTQY
>TRBJ2-2|.|TRBV2
ASRGGGPNTGELF
>TRBJ2-2|.|TRBV2
ASRLAGIGELF
>TRBJ2-7|.|TRBV4-1
ASSQLGSSYEQY
>TRBJ1-5|.|TRBV19
ASSTVPIYNQPQH